This T cell receptor beta chain emerged from a study of cytomegalovirus exposure and HLA in healthy donors (dated by TCRdb to 2017 to 2019). In the study overall: According to an earlier analysis of 587 of the donors, about 170 million T cells yielded 120 million or so unique TCR beta sequences and 276 Gb of sequence data. Around 330 gigabases of sequencing data and about 92 million unique TCR sequences made up an early release that covered approximately 700 HLA-typed donors. Of the 300 to 450 genotyped donors, approximately 80% fell in the genetic ancestry cluster associated with self-reported Caucasian donors. The study aimed to test whether signatures of past pathogen exposure could be identified by cataloging public T cell receptors. The T cell repertoires of about 700 subjects were profiled by immunosequencing and related to cytomegalovirus serostatus. Along with the approximately 620-subject first cohort, a separate validation cohort of around 120 different subjects was used. To predict cytomegalovirus infection status, the study combined high-throughput TCR immunosequencing, statistical association of individual TCRs with disease status, and machine learning. To study patterns of TCR occurrence, a later analysis re-analyzed previously published TCR beta repertoires from 666 donors and added high-resolution HLA genotyping. In the later analysis, no new phenotypic data were used to find candidate immune exposures; instead, reliance was placed on TCR beta sequences and their occurrence across donors. An earlier analysis of 587 of the donors applied high-throughput TCR beta sequencing to assess whether each TCR beta V gene segment acted as functional or pseudogenic. Donor age, sex, ethnicity and CMV serostatus were compiled together with the repertoire data. A later genetic analysis used genome-wide SNP genotypes for about three fifths of the roughly 700 donors, treating that subset as a discovery cohort. All discovery cohort repertoires had been generated on a single sequencing platform. HLA typing included class I and class II loci at four-digit resolution. The number of typed donors differed by locus: about 629-630 for A, B, C, DRB1 and DQB1; approximately 540 for DQA1; 606 for DPA1; and about 450 for DPB1. Because of strong linkage in the cohort, a few DR-DQ haplotypes were treated as single units for association and clustering. Across around 400 genotyped donors of the cohort, an average of about 240,000 unique TCR beta nucleotide sequences per donor were sequenced, and 15% to 20% of those sequences were non-productive. Results and caveats for the whole study, not just this receptor: A few of the identified cytomegalovirus-associated TCR beta chains were confirmed in vitro to be specific for cytomegalovirus antigens. Broadly in line with IMGT annotations, most TCR beta V segments showed up in productive rearrangements about 87% or about 30% of the time in an earlier analysis of a few hundred of the donors. It was suggested by the authors that the approach could potentially be generalized to other disease states and immunological phenotypes. Roughly uniform sequencing depth across donors was assumed in presence/absence analyses, although this assumption may not hold. When HLA alleles, especially DR and DQ, strongly co-occurred, attributing TCR associations to individual alleles was difficult. The only immune exposure information available for the cohort was CMV serostatus. A total of 150 or so TCR beta chains were listed by the study as associated with cytomegalovirus. According to a later analysis, parvovirus B19, influenza, CMV and Epstein-Barr virus appeared linked to several top co-occurrence clusters. The sequencing pipeline was judged likely to have produced a cluster of highly shared sequence variants as a technical artifact. Most TCR sequences were observed very rarely across donors, whereas some public TCRs were present in many individuals. Compared with the approximately 670-donor mean, donors in an Asian-associated ancestry cluster had fewer N-insertions in productive TCRs, according to a later genetic analysis. A later analysis associated about 16,000 TCR beta sequences with specific HLA alleles at a false discovery rate of 0.05. An association between a missense DCLRE1C variant and V-gene and J-gene trimming of TCR beta chains was found in a later genetic analysis and replicated in an independent cohort. Cytomegalovirus status was reported to be diagnosed by the classifier with high specificity and sensitivity in both the original and validation cohorts. According to a later analysis, TCR association rates differed among HLA loci, with DRB1 alleles showing the most associated TCRs and HLA-C alleles showing the fewest. In this cohort, only TCR beta chains were sequenced, and detectable features were limited by the absence of alpha or paired-chain data. A further reported finding was that TCR beta sequences accurately predicted the HLA-A and HLA-B alleles for most subjects in the first cohort. Some IMGT-functional V segments, including TRBV6-2 and TRBV6-3, could not be told apart with the 87-base-pair reads, so those segments were excluded. The earlier analysis of almost 600 of the donors excluded over 15 rarely observed V segments, including chromosome 9 orphons, because counts were too low. Compared with equally common non-associated chains, HLA-associated TCR beta chains in a later analysis were more clonally expanded and had lower generation probabilities. Correlated functional status among segregating V segments might reflect linkage disequilibrium, but an unknown experimental factor could not be ruled out. HLA typing was unavailable for some donors at each locus, so association tests used only the typed subset. According to a later analysis, most CMV-associated TCR beta chains appeared to be HLA-restricted, and the HLA associations seemed to be driven largely by CMV exposure.

About this clone: The antigen it binds to is not known. No much larger clone exists at a distance of one base, and base qualities are not known.

The cohort comprised some 700 healthy bone marrow donors. Cohort members were all nominally healthy when sampled, although unrecorded immune exposures were likely present. The donor tested CMV seronegative, placing the donor among the 300 to 450 seronegative members of the cohort. A peripheral blood sample was collected from each donor, and TCR beta sequencing was performed on peripheral blood mononuclear cells. Genomic DNA was extracted from the blood cell samples with the Qiagen DNeasy Blood Extraction Kit. The library was obtained by the immunoSEQ multiplex PCR assay. For the multiplex PCR, a mixture combining 60 forward primers for TCR Vbeta segments and 13 reverse primers for TCR Jbeta segments was used. The CDR3 region of rearranged TCR beta genes was amplified from genomic DNA by a multiplex PCR assay. The Illumina HiSeq System was used to sequence the amplified TCR beta libraries as 87-base-pair reads. In the source study's methods: A later analysis tallied tens of millions of unique TCR beta chains across the 640 or so repertoires, and approximately 12 million of those chains were shared by two or more donors. Raw reads were error-corrected and collapsed into unique sequences with a nearest-neighbor algorithm that merged closely related sequences to remove PCR and sequencing errors. V, D and J gene segments were assigned by aligning CDR3 sequences to IMGT reference sequences. For a sequence to be retained, a match of at least six nucleotides was required to both a V gene segment and a J gene segment. A rearrangement counted as productive if the CDR3 had no stop codons and remained in frame with V and J, and every other rearrangement counted as non-productive. Following IMGT convention, CDR3 was defined as the stretch from the second conserved V-encoded cysteine to the conserved J-encoded phenylalanine. The earlier analysis of some 540 of the donors excluded any sequence lacking an unambiguous match to a single V gene segment. An earlier analysis of 500 to 600 of the donors classified V segments as functional when productive rearrangements were above 56.7% and as segregating when the standard deviation between donors was above 5%. A statistical classification framework was built for diagnosing cytomegalovirus status from the catalog of TCR beta chain sequences. In a later analysis, TCR nucleotide sequences were compared against IMGT/GENE-DB human TR gene sequences so that V and J genes could be assigned. The TCRdist pipeline was used in a later analysis to assign CDR3 sequences and most-parsimonious VDJ recombination scenarios. A later analysis defined each TCR beta chain by its CDR3 amino acid sequence plus V-gene family, and excluded reads lacking a unique V-gene family. To address suspected cross-contamination and a sequencing artifact, a later analysis removed over 500 highly shared, low-generation-probability nucleotide sequences. A later analysis calculated a clonal expansion index for each public chain from normalized within-repertoire ranks of inferred template counts. In a later analysis, generation probabilities were computed using a VDJ recombination model fitted to out-of-frame rearrangements, and the results were checked against IGoR. Hypergeometric tests were used in a later analysis to score TCR-TCR, TCR-HLA and TCR-CMV co-occurrence, with a repertoire-size bias correction applied to the TCR pairs. In a later analysis, false discovery rates were estimated by permuting HLA or CMV assignments 20 times. A later analysis grouped co-occurring TCRs with DBSCAN, adding TCRdist sequence similarity when clustering within HLA-allele-positive subsets. Repertoires with fewer than 30,000 or more than 120,000 public chains, plus five repertoires with anomalous nucleotide sharing, were excluded from co-occurrence clustering. In TCRdb, the immuneACCESS table is reduced to in-frame sequences with V and J assigned. These tables do not hold every clone; where another copy was compared, an unresolved V gene accounts for under half, and the others remain unexplained. The V and J calls and the clone size are those of that table, but D and trimming were determined from the DNA. Counted in this sample were about 160,000 clones; over 70% of them appeared once. The ten largest clones represent about 1.4% of the sample.

V loses 4 bases at its end and J loses 5 bases; junction bases beyond the gene matches: 5. From a lookup of the germline V gene, CDR1 and CDR2 are SGHDN and FVKESK. Reading from cysteine to phenylalanine, the CDR3 counts 14 amino acids. The read is trimmed to its CDR3 DNA, 42 bases read in frame from base 1. The V and J segments used are TRBV14 and TRBJ2-5; TRBD1 lines up with 9 middle nucleotides. This TCR derives from a woman in her 30s in good health and CMV-seronegative. The sample comprised PBMCs. The DNA sequence reads TGTGCCAGCAGCCCCACAGGGGGCCGGGAGACCCAGTACTTC. It translates as CASSPTGGRETQYF.